Sequencing of this T cell receptor beta chain was carried out in a study of blood T cells in healthy people across ages. CDR3 length: 15 residues. Trimming left V 7 bases short and J 4 bases short, with 17 bases between. Germline V lookup: CDR1 MNHEY, CDR2 SVGEGT. In its sample, this clonotype was seen a few times. Primed by a sample-barcoded 5' primer and a J-beta primer mix, a second PCR proceeded for about 7 to 11 cycles. From the 5' RACE reads, TCRdb called clonotypes with MiXCR, one entry per CDR3 protein. Among around 1.7 million distinct CDR3 sequences listed, roughly 27% were seen once. The TCR sequence derives from a woman in her 30s in good health. The sample comprised blood. V gene TRBV6-2 or TRBV6-3 combines with J gene TRBJ2-4; TRBD2 might be the D (6 bases). CDR3 nucleotides: TGTGCCAGCAACGATCCCCCCGGGACTAAAAACATTCAGTACTTC. Protein product: CASNDPPGTKNIQYF.